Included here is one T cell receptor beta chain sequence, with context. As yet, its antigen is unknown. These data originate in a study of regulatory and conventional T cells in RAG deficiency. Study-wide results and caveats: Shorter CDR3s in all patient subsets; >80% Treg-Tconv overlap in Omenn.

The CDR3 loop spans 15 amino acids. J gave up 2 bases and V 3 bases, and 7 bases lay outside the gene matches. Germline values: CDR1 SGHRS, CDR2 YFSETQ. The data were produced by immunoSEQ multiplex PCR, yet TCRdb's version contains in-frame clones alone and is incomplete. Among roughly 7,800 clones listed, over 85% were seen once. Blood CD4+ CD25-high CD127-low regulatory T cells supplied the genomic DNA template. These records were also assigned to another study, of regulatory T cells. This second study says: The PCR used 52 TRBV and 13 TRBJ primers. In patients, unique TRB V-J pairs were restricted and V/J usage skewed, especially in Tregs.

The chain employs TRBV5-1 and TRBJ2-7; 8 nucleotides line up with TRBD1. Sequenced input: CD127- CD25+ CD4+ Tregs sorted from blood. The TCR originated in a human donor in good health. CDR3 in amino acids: CASSWTGFTAYEQYF. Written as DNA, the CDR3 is TGCGCCAGCAGCTGGACAGGGTTCACGGCCTACGAGCAGTACTTC.